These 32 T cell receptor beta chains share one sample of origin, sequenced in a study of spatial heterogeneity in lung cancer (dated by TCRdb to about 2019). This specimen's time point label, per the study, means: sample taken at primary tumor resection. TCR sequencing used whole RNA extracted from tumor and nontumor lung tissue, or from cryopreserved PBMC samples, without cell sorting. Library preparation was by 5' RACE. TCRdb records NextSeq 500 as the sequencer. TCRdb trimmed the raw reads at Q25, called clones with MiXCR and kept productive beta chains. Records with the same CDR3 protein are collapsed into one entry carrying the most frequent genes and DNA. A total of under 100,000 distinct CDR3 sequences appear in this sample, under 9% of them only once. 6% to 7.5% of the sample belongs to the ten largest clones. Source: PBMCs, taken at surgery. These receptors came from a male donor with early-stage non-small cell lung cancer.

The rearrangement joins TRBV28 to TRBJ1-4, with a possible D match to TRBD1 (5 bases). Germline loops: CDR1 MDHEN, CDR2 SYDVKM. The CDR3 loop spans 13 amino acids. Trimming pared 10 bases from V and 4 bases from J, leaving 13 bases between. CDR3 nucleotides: TGTGCCACCGCAAGGGGCTTTAATGAAAAACTGTTTTTT. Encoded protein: CATARGFNEKLFF.

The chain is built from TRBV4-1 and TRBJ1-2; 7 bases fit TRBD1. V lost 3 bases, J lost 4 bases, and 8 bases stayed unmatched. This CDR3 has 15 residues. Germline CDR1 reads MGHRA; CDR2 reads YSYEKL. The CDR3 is CASSQGWTGPYGYTF. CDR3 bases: TGCGCCAGCAGCCAGGGATGGACAGGCCCCTATGGCTACACCTTC.

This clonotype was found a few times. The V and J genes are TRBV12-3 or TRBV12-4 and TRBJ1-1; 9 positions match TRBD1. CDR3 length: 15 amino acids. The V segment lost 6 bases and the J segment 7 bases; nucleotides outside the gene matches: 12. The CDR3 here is CASSLLDRGGDEAFF. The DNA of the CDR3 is TGTGCCAGCAGCCTTTTGGACAGGGGTGGTGATGAAGCTTTCTTT.

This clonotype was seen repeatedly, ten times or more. CDR3 coding DNA: TGTGCCAGCAGCTTCCAATCTAACTATGGCTACACCTTC. Its protein is CASSFQSNYGYTF. V is TRBV7-8 and J is TRBJ1-2; D ambiguous. From germline, CDR1 is SGHVS and CDR2 FQNEAQ. V was cut by 3 bases and J by 0 bases, with 5 bases left in between. CDR3 length equals 13 residues.

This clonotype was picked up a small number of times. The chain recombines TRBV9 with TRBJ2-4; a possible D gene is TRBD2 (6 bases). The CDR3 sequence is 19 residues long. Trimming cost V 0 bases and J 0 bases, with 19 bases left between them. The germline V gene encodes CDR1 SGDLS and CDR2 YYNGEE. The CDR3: CASSVEGSGPQLAKNIQYF. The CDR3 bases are TGTGCCAGCAGCGTAGAGGGTAGCGGACCCCAACTAGCCAAAAACATTCAGTACTTC.

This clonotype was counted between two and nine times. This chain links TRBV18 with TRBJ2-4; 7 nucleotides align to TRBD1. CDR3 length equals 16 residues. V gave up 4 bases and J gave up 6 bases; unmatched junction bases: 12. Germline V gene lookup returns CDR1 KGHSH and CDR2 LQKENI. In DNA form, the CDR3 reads TGTGCCAGCTCACAACCCGGGACAGTACAGGGAAACATTCAGTACTTC. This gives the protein CASSQPGTVQGNIQYF.

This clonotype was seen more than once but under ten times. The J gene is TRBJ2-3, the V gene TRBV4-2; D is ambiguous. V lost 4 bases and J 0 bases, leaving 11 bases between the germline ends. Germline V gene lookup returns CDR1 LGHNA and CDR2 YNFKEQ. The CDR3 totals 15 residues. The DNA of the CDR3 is TGTGCCAGCAGCCCCAGCGCGTCTAGCACAGATACGCAGTATTTT. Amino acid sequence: CASSPSASSTDTQYF.

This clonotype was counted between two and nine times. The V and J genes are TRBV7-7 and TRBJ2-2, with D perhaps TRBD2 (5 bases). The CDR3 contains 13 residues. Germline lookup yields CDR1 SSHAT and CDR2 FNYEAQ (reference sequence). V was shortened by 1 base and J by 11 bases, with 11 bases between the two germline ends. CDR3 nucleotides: TGTGCCAGCAGCTTAGGAACCAGCGGAGAGCTGTTTTTT. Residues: CASSLGTSGELFF.

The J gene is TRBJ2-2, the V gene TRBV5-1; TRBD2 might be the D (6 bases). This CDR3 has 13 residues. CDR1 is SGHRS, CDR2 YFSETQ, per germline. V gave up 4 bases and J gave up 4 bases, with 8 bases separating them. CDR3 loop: CASSDSGTGELFF. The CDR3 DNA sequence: TGCGCCAGCAGCGATAGCGGCACCGGGGAGCTGTTTTTT.

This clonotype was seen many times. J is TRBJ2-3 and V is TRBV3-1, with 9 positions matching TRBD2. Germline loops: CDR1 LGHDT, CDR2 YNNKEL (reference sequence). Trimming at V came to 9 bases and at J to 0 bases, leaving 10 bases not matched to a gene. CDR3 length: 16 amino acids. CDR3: CASTARLAASTDTQYF. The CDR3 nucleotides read TGTGCCAGTACGGCCCGACTAGCGGCTAGCACAGATACGCAGTATTTT.

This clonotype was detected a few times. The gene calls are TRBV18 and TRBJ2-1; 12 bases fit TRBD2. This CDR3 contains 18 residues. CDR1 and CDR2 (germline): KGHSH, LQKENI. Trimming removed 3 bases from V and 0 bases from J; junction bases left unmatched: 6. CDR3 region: CASSPGLAGLSSYNEQFF. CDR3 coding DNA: TGTGCCAGCTCACCCGGACTAGCGGGGCTAAGCTCCTACAATGAGCAGTTCTTC. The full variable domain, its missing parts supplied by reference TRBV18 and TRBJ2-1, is NAGVMQNPRHLVRRRGQEARLRCSPMKGHSHVYWYRQLPEEGLKFMVYLQKENIIDESGMPKERFSAEFPKEGPSILRIQQVVRGDSAAYFCASSPGLAGLSSYNEQFFGPGTRLTVL.

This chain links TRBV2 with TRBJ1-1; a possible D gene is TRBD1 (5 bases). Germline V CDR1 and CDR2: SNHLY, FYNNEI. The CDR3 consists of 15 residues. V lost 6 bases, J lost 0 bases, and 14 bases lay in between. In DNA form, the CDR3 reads TGTGCCAGCAGGGTAGCAGGGAGCATGAACACTGAAGCTTTCTTT. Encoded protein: CASRVAGSMNTEAFF.

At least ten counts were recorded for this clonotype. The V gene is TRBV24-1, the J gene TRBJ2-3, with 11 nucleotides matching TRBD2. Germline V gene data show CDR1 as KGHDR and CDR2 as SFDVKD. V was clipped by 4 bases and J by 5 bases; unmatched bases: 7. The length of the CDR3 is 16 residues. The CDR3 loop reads CATSDTTSGERDTQYF. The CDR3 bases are TGTGCCACCAGTGACACGACTAGCGGGGAACGAGATACGCAGTATTTT.

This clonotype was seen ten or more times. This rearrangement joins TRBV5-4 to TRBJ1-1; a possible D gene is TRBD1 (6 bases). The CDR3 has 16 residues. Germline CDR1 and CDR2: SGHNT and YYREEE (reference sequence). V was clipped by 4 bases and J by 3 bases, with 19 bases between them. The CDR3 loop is CASSQGVTGTYTEAFF. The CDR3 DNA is TGTGCCAGCAGCCAAGGTGTAACAGGGACGTACACTGAAGCTTTCTTT.

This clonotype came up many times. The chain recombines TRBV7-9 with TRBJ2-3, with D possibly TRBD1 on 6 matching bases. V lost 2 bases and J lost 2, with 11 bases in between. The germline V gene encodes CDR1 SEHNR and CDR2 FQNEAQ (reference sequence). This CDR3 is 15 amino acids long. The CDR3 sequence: CASSLQGLITDTQYF. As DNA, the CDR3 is TGTGCCAGCAGCTTACAGGGGCTAATCACAGATACGCAGTATTTT.

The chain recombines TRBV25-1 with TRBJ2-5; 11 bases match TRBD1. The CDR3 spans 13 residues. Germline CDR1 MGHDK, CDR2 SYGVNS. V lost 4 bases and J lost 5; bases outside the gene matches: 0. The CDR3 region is CASSGDRGETQYF. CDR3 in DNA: TGTGCCAGCAGTGGGGACAGGGGGGAGACCCAGTACTTC.

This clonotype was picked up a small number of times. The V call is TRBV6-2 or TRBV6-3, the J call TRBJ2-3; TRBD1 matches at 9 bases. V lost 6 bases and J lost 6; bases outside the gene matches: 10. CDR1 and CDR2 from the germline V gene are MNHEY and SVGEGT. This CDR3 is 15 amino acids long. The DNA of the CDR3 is TGTGCCAGCAGACAATCCGGGACAGGGCAGGATACGCAGTATTTT. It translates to CASRQSGTGQDTQYF.

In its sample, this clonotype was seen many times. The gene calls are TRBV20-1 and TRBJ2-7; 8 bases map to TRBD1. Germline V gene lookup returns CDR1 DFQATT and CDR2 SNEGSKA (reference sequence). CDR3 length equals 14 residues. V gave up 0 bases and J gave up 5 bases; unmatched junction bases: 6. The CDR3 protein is CSARDLTGAHEQYF. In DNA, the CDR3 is TGCAGTGCTAGAGATCTGACAGGGGCCCACGAGCAGTACTTC.

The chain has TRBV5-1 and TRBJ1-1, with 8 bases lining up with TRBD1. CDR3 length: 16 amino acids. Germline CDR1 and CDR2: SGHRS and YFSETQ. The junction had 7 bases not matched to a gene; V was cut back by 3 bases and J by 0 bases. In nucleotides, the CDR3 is TGCGCCAGCAGCTCAAGGACAGGGATGGTGAACACTGAAGCTTTCTTT. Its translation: CASSSRTGMVNTEAFF.

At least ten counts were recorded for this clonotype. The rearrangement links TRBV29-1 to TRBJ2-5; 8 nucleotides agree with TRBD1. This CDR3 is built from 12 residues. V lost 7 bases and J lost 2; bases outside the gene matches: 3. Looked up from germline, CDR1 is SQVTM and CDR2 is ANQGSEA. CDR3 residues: CSGDRIQETQYF. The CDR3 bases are TGCAGCGGGGACAGGATACAAGAGACCCAGTACTTC.

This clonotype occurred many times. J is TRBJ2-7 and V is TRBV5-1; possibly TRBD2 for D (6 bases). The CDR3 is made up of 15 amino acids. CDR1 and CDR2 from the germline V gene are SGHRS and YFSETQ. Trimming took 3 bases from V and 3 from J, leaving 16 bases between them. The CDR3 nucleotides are TGCGCCAGCAGCTCTCTGTCCGGAGGGTACTACGAGCAGTACTTC. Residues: CASSSLSGGYYEQYF.

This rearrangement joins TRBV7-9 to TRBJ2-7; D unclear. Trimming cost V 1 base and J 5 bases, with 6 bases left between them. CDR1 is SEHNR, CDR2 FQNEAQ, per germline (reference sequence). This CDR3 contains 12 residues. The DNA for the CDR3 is TGTGCCAGCAGCTTAGGGGTGGACGAGCAGTACTTC. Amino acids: CASSLGVDEQYF.

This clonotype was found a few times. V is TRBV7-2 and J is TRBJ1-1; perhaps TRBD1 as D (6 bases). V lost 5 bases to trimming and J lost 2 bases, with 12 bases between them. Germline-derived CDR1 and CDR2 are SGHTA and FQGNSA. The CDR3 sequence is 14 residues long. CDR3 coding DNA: TGTGCCAGCAGCGCACAGGGACGAAACACTGAAGCTTTCTTT. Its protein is CASSAQGRNTEAFF.

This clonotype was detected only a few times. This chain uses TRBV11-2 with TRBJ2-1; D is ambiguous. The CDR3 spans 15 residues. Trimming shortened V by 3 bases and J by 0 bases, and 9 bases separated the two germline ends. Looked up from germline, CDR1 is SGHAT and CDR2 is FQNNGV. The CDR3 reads CASSFTQSSYNEQFF. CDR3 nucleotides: TGTGCCAGCAGCTTTACCCAAAGCTCCTACAATGAGCAGTTCTTC. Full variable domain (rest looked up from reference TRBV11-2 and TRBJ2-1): EAGVAQSPRYKIIEKRQSVAFWCNPISGHATLYWYQQILGQGPKLLIQFQNNGVVDDSQLPKDRFSAERLKGVDSTLKIQPAKLEDSAVYLCASSFTQSSYNEQFFGPGTRLTVL.

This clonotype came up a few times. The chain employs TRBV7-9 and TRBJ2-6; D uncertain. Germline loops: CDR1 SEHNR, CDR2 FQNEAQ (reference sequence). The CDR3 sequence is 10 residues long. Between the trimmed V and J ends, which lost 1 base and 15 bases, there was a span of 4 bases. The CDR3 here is CASSLGALTF. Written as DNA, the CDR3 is TGTGCCAGCAGCTTAGGCGCCCTGACTTTC.

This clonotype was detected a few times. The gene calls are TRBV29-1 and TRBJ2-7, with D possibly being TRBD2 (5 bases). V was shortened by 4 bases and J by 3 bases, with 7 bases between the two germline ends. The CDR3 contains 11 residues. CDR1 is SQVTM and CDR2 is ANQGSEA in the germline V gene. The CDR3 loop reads CSVVGSYEQYF. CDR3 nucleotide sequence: TGCAGCGTTGTGGGGAGCTACGAGCAGTACTTC.

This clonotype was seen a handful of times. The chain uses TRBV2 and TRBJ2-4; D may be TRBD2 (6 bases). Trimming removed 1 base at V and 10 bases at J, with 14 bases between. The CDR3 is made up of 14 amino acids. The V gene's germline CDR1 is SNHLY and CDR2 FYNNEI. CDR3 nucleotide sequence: TGTGCCAGCAGTGAAGGCGGGAACCGGAGGATTCAGTACTTC. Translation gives CASSEGGNRRIQYF.

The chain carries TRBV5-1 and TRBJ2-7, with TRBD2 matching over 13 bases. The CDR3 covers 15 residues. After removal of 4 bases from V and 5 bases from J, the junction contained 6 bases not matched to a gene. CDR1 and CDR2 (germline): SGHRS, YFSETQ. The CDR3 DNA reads TGCGCCAGCAGCCCACTAGCGGGAGGGCAAAACGAGCAGTACTTC. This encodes CASSPLAGGQNEQYF.

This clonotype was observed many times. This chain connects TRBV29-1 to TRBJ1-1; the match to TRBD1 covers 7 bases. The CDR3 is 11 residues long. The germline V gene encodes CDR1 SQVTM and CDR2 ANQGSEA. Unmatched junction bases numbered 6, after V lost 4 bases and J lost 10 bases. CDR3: CSVGGGDRAFF. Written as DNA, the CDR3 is TGCAGCGTTGGCGGGGGGGACAGAGCTTTCTTT.

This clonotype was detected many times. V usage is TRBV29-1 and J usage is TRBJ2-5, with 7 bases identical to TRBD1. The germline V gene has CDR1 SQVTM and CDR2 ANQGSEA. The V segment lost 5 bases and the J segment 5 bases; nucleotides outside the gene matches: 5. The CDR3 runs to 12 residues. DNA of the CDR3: TGCAGCGTTTTGACAGGGATGGAGACCCAGTACTTC. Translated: CSVLTGMETQYF.

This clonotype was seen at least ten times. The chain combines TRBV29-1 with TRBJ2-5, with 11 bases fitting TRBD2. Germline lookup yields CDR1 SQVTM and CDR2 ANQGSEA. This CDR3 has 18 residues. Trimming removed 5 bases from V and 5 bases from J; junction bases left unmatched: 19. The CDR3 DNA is TGCAGCGTTTCCACTAGCGGGAGAATAAGTTCGAGCGGGGAGACCCAGTACTTC. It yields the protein CSVSTSGRISSSGETQYF. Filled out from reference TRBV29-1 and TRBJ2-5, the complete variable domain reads SAVISQKPSRDICQRGTSLTIQCQVDSQVTMMFWYRQQPGQSLTLIATANQGSEATYESGFVIDKFPISRPNLTFSTLTVSNMSPEDSSIYLCSVSTSGRISSSGETQYFGPGTRLLVL.

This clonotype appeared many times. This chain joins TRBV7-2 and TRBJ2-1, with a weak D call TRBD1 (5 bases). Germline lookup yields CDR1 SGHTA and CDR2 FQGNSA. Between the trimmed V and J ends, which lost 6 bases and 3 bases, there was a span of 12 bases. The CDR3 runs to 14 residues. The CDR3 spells CASRDVGVYNEQFF. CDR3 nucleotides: TGTGCCAGCAGGGACGTAGGGGTCTACAATGAGCAGTTCTTC. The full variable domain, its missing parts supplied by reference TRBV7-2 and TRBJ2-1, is GAGVSQSPSNKVTEKGKDVELRCDPISGHTALYWYRQSLGQGLEFLIYFQGNSAPDKSGLPSDRFSAERTGGSVSTLTIQRTQQEDSAVYLCASRDVGVYNEQFFGPGTRLTVL.